The clone carrying this T cell receptor (beta chain) has more than one count but fewer than ten. This entry belongs to a study of CDR3 diversity in severe acne. TCRdb re-called the PCR reads through MiXCR, storing one row per CDR3 protein. The table shows under 95,000 distinct CDR3 sequences, with 45% to 55% occurring only once. The TCR was taken from a male donor in good health, serving as a control. The sequencing sample was made of blood.

In DNA form, the CDR3 reads TGTGCCAGCTCACCGCAGGGGAACAATCAGCCCCAGCATTTT. It translates to CASSPQGNNQPQHF. The rearrangement joins TRBV25-1 to TRBJ1-5, with D possibly being TRBD1 (6 bases). CDR3 length: 14 amino acids. Germline V gene data show CDR1 as MGHDK and CDR2 as SYGVNS. V gave up 8 bases and J gave up 3 bases, with 14 bases separating them.